The 29 T cell receptor beta chains given below trace back to one sample, sequenced in a study of T-cell reconstitution after alpha-beta-depleted transplantation in children. Unique molecular identifiers featured in how the TCRbeta library was prepared. TCRdb re-called the PCR reads with MiXCR, one entry per CDR3 protein. Altogether 300,000 to 350,000 distinct CDR3 sequences are present, around 20% being singletons, with the ten largest covering approximately 9.9%. Sequenced here: PBMCs, mostly from graft donor cells, sampled 180 days after TCRalphabeta/CD19-depleted stem cell transplant. These receptors were taken from a male patient between 10 and 17 years old who had a stem cell transplant for acute lymphoblastic leukemia, so the T cells may come from the graft donor.

The chain uses TRBV12-3 or TRBV12-4 and TRBJ1-1; TRBD1 aligns across 7 bases. This CDR3 has 15 amino acids. The junction had 11 bases not matched to a gene; V was cut back by 5 bases and J by 5 bases. The CDR3: CASSADRARRTEAFF. The CDR3 bases are TGTGCCAGCAGTGCCGACAGGGCACGACGAACTGAAGCTTTCTTT.

In this sample, this clonotype turned up once. This rearrangement joins TRBV27 to TRBJ2-7; D might be TRBD2 (6 bases). V lost 3 bases to trimming and J lost 7 bases, with 13 bases between them. The CDR3 sequence is 13 residues long. The germline V gene encodes CDR1 MNHEY and CDR2 SMNVEV (reference sequence). In DNA, the CDR3 is TGTGCCAGCAGTTTCGCGGGGCGGTGGGAGCAGTACTTC. Encoded protein: CASSFAGRWEQYF.

This clonotype was seen only a few times. The CDR3, as DNA: TGTGCCAGCAGCGTAGGCAGGACATTAGTGAACGAGCAGTACTTC. Translation gives CASSVGRTLVNEQYF. The chain recombines TRBV9 with TRBJ2-7; weak D call: TRBD1 (5 bases). Germline CDR1 SGDLS, CDR2 YYNGEE. This CDR3 comprises 15 residues. V gave up 0 bases and J gave up 5 bases, with 15 bases separating them.

This clonotype has just a few counts. This rearrangement joins TRBV7-3 to TRBJ1-1; 7 positions agree with TRBD1. Germline V gene sequence: CDR1 SGHTA, CDR2 FQGTGA. J gave up 6 bases and V 4 bases, and 2 bases lay outside the gene matches. There are 12 residues in the CDR3. The CDR3 DNA sequence: TGTGCCAGCAGCTCTGGGACAGCTGAAGCTTTCTTT. The encoded protein is CASSSGTAEAFF.

This clonotype was detected only a few times. The chain joins TRBV5-1 to TRBJ2-3; maybe TRBD1 (6 bases). This CDR3 region has 14 residues. V lost 4 bases and J 2 bases, leaving 11 bases between the germline ends. CDR1 and CDR2 from the germline V gene are SGHRS and YFSETQ. The CDR3 region has the DNA TGCGCCAGCAGCCGCCAGGGGCCCACAGATACGCAGTATTTT. As protein: CASSRQGPTDTQYF.

This clonotype was seen a few times. V is TRBV6-1 and J is TRBJ1-2; D uncertain. The V gene lost 3 bases and the J gene lost 3 bases, with 5 bases spanning the gap. This CDR3 has 12 residues. CDR1 is MNHNS, CDR2 SASEGT, per germline. The DNA for the CDR3 is TGTGCCAGCAGTGAGGGTTACTATGGCTACACCTTC. This encodes CASSEGYYGYTF.

In its sample, this clonotype was seen a few times. CDR3 sequence (DNA): TGTGCCAGCAGCTTAGTAGGGGGAGGGGCATTCAATGAGCAGTTCTTC. Amino acid sequence: CASSLVGGGAFNEQFF. The rearrangement uses TRBV7-9 and TRBJ2-1; D might be TRBD2 (7 bases). This CDR3 comprises 16 residues. Germline CDR1 SEHNR, CDR2 FQNEAQ (reference sequence). V was cut by 1 base and J by 6 bases, with 16 bases left in between.

Only a few counts were recorded for this clonotype. This sequence joins TRBV20-1 and TRBJ2-2, with D possibly being TRBD1 or TRBD2 (5 bases each). Germline V gene lookup returns CDR1 DFQATT and CDR2 SNEGSKA (reference sequence). This CDR3 contains 15 residues. With 6 bases removed from V and 0 bases from J, the gap between germline ends came to 14 bases. CDR3 loop: CSAQLGRPNTGELFF. CDR3 sequence (DNA): TGCAGTGCACAACTGGGACGGCCGAACACCGGGGAGCTGTTTTTT.

This clonotype turned up a few times. The rearrangement links TRBV20-1 to TRBJ2-5; maybe TRBD1 (6 bases). The CDR3 is made up of 12 amino acids. Germline V lookup: CDR1 DFQATT, CDR2 SNEGSKA (reference sequence). The ends were cut back, 3 bases at V and 4 bases at J, with 9 bases in the middle. The CDR3 here is CSASRGRETQYF. DNA of the CDR3: TGCAGTGCTAGCAGGGGACGAGAGACCCAGTACTTC.

The chain combines TRBV20-1 with TRBJ2-5; D might be TRBD2 (7 bases). Looked up from germline, CDR1 is DFQATT and CDR2 is SNEGSKA (reference sequence). This CDR3 has 13 amino acids. Trimming took 4 bases from V and 5 from J, leaving 14 bases between them. Written as DNA, the CDR3 is TGCAGTGCTACCCCGGGGGGCCTGGAGACCCAGTACTTC. This translates into CSATPGGLETQYF.

The CDR3 spells CSATASGAGEKLFF. The CDR3 region has the DNA TGCAGTGCTACTGCTTCAGGGGCAGGTGAAAAACTGTTTTTT. The chain recombines TRBV20-1 with TRBJ1-4; tentative D call: TRBD1 (6 bases). V shed 4 bases and J shed 7 bases, with 16 bases lying between them. This CDR3 comprises 14 residues. Germline V gene data show CDR1 as DFQATT and CDR2 as SNEGSKA (reference sequence).

This rearrangement joins TRBV20-1 to TRBJ2-1, with TRBD2 matching 9 bases. After removal of 4 bases from V and 4 bases from J, the junction contained 5 bases not matched to a gene. CDR3 length: 14 residues. Germline lookup yields CDR1 DFQATT and CDR2 SNEGSKA (reference sequence). The CDR3, as DNA: TGCAGTGCTACAGCTAGCGGGATGTACAATGAGCAGTTCTTC. The encoded protein is CSATASGMYNEQFF.

This clonotype was detected only a few times. The conserved final phenylalanine or tryptophan is absent from the CDR3, which likely points to a read error. The DNA is left out, because the CDR3 cannot be placed on it with certainty; the CDR3 is given as TCRdb lists it. V gene TRBV12-3 or TRBV12-4 combines with J gene TRBJ2-3; the D call of TRBD2 is as the table states it, not checked on the DNA. Termini included, the CDR3 measures 9 amino acids. The CDR3 sequence is CASSPRIAG.

The sample holds a few counts of this clonotype. The chain joins TRBV29-1 to TRBJ1-1; 8 bases map to TRBD1. This CDR3 region has 14 residues. Germline CDR1 reads SQVTM; CDR2 reads ANQGSEA. Trimming cost V 6 bases and J 4 bases; bases outside gene matches: 10. CDR3 amino acids: CSVAGQVVSTEAFF. In DNA, the CDR3 is TGCAGCGTCGCGGGACAGGTAGTAAGCACTGAAGCTTTCTTT.

This clonotype has more than one count but fewer than ten. The rearrangement links TRBV7-3 to TRBJ2-3; the D is unclear. This CDR3 is 14 amino acids long. V shed 3 bases and J shed 1 base, with 8 bases lying between them. Germline CDR1 reads SGHTA; CDR2 reads FQGTGA. In DNA form, the CDR3 reads TGTGCCAGCAGCTTGCGCGTCCGCACAGATACGCAGTATTTT. Translated, it gives CASSLRVRTDTQYF.

The chain carries TRBV4-1 and TRBJ2-1; 8 bases align to TRBD2. Germline values: CDR1 MGHRA, CDR2 YSYEKL. The CDR3 is 16 amino acids. V shed 0 bases, J shed 3 bases, and the junction held 4 bases outside the gene matches. The CDR3 DNA sequence: TGCGCCAGCAGCCAAGATCCCGGGACTAGCTACAATGAGCAGTTCTTC. This encodes CASSQDPGTSYNEQFF.

This clonotype was counted only a few times. The chain recombines TRBV7-7 with TRBJ2-1; unclear D gene. V was pared by 5 bases and J by 14 bases, with 7 bases between. This CDR3 has 9 amino acids. Germline V CDR1 and CDR2: SSHAT, FNYEAQ (reference sequence). The CDR3 region is CASSPREFF. The CDR3 coding sequence is TGTGCCAGCAGCCCCCGGGAGTTCTTC.

The rearrangement joins TRBV20-1 to TRBJ1-2; D is unclear. Trimming took 3 bases from V and 8 from J, leaving 10 bases between them. Germline V gives CDR1 DFQATT, CDR2 SNEGSKA (reference sequence). This CDR3 region has 11 residues. This chain's CDR3 is CSASRLGGYTF. The CDR3 nucleotides are TGCAGTGCTAGCAGGTTGGGCGGCTACACCTTC.

The chain combines TRBV20-1 with TRBJ2-7; TRBD2 agrees at 14 bases. J was trimmed by 3 bases and V by 5 bases; bases with no gene match: 12. The germline V gene encodes CDR1 DFQATT and CDR2 SNEGSKA (reference sequence). This CDR3 comprises 17 residues. DNA for the CDR3: TGCAGTGCTCGTCCCGCCAGACTAGCGGGAGGGGTCTACGAGCAGTACTTC. Residues: CSARPARLAGGVYEQYF.

This clonotype was counted many times. V is TRBV20-1 and J is TRBJ2-1; D ambiguous. This CDR3 is built from 13 residues. Trimming removed 1 base from V and 8 bases from J, with 12 bases in between. Germline values: CDR1 DFQATT, CDR2 SNEGSKA (reference sequence). CDR3 residues: CSARGWLVDEQFF. CDR3 DNA sequence: TGCAGTGCTAGAGGGTGGCTTGTTGATGAGCAGTTCTTC.

This clonotype came up a few times. The rearrangement uses TRBV4-1 and TRBJ2-7; TRBD2 matches at 7 bases. Per germline, CDR1 MGHRA and CDR2 YSYEKL. V lost 3 bases and J lost 3; bases outside the gene matches: 8. This CDR3 comprises 15 residues. CDR3 amino acids: CASSHGGGSGYEQYF. CDR3 nucleotides: TGCGCCAGCAGCCATGGGGGAGGGAGTGGCTACGAGCAGTACTTC.

The chain links TRBV5-1 to TRBJ2-1, with 8 nucleotides matching TRBD1. The trim removed 0 bases at V and 7 bases at J, leaving 0 bases unmatched. Per germline, CDR1 SGHRS and CDR2 YFSETQ. The CDR3 runs to 13 residues. The CDR3 coding sequence is TGCGCCAGCAGCTTGGGACAGGGGAATGAGCAGTTCTTC. It yields the protein CASSLGQGNEQFF.

This chain uses TRBV7-2 with TRBJ2-3, with 7 bases that match TRBD2. This CDR3 is 13 amino acids long. Per germline, CDR1 SGHTA and CDR2 FQGNSA. After removal of 3 bases from V and 6 bases from J, the junction contained 3 bases not matched to a gene. The CDR3 spells CASSFTSEDTQYF. CDR3 sequence (DNA): TGTGCCAGCAGCTTTACTAGCGAGGATACGCAGTATTTT.

The chain links TRBV10-3 to TRBJ2-5; D is uncertain. The CDR3 is 13 residues long. Germline-derived CDR1 and CDR2 are ENHRY and SYGVKD. Trimming shortened V by 7 bases and J by 2 bases, and 11 bases separated the two germline ends. Here the CDR3 DNA reads TGTGCCATCAATACGAGACCTCAAGAGACCCAGTACTTC. Amino acid sequence: CAINTRPQETQYF.

This clonotype has just a few counts. V and J are TRBV5-1 and TRBJ2-3; no firm D call. This CDR3 spans 12 amino acids. The V gene lost 4 bases and the J gene lost 6 bases, with 9 bases spanning the gap. Germline V CDR1 and CDR2: SGHRS, YFSETQ. Here the CDR3 DNA reads TGCGCCAGCAGCCCTGAGAGGGATACGCAGTATTTT. This encodes CASSPERDTQYF.

This clonotype was seen only a few times. This rearrangement joins TRBV6-1 to TRBJ2-6; no definite D call. Per the germline V gene, CDR1 is MNHNS and CDR2 is SASEGT. The V and J ends lost 7 bases and 0 bases respectively, with 10 bases between them. The CDR3 consists of 15 residues. The CDR3 sequence: CASTAGASGANVLTF. CDR3 DNA sequence: TGTGCCAGCACGGCAGGCGCCTCTGGGGCCAACGTCCTGACTTTC.

This clonotype appeared a few times. The J gene is TRBJ1-4, the V gene TRBV9; D remains ambiguous. This CDR3 has 16 amino acids. Germline V gene lookup returns CDR1 SGDLS and CDR2 YYNGEE. V lost 0 bases, J lost 5 bases, and 14 bases lay in between. The CDR3 here is CASSVAADPENEKLFF. In DNA form, the CDR3 reads TGTGCCAGCAGCGTAGCTGCGGACCCCGAAAATGAAAAACTGTTTTTT.

This clonotype appeared a few times. The chain combines TRBV21-1 with TRBJ2-7; the listed D gene, TRBD1, was not tested against the DNA. TRBV21-1 corresponds to a pseudogene. CDR3 size: 15 residues. The CDR3 spells CASSKKGFSPYEQYF. The CDR3 region has the DNA TGTGCCAGCAGCAAAAAGGGGTTCAGCCCCTACGAGCAGTACTTC.

This clonotype was detected a few times. J is TRBJ2-3 and V is TRBV5-4, with D unclear. V dropped 2 bases and J dropped 6 bases, with 7 bases sitting between them. CDR3 length: 12 amino acids. The V gene's germline CDR1 is SGHNT and CDR2 YYREEE (reference sequence). For the CDR3, the DNA is TGTGCCAGCAGCTTTATCTTCGATACGCAGTATTTT. It codes for CASSFIFDTQYF.